This is a list of T cell receptor beta chains from one sample in a study of PD-1 blockade in classical Hodgkin lymphoma. Libraries were prepared by immunoSEQ multiplex PCR; TCRdb keeps only in-frame clonotypes and omits some of them. The table includes 130,000 to 150,000 clones, 78% detected once. Sample: peripheral blood mononuclear cells (PBMCs), taken before the second cycle of nivolumab. These receptors were obtained from a human donor with classical Hodgkin lymphoma. CDR3s include the opening cysteine and the closing phenylalanine or tryptophan. Fields, in order: CDR3 protein, CDR3 DNA, D gene, clone size, V gene, J gene. A D gene is named only where the DNA matches it firmly. Rows give clone size only sometimes, using once, few, many, or a class for an expanded clone.

CDR3aa: CATSRDLLHAGTSGNYEQYF; CDR3nt: TGTGCCACCAGCAGAGATCTACTCCACGCCGGGACTAGCGGGAACTACGAGCAGTACTTC; d_gene: TRBD2; abundance: .; v_gene: TRBV15; j_gene: TRBJ2-7
CDR3aa: CASRDCSTDTQYF; CDR3nt: TGTGCCAGTAGGGACTGCTCCACAGATACGCAGTATTTT; d_gene: .; abundance: .; v_gene: TRBV21-1; j_gene: TRBJ2-3
CDR3aa: CASSDLVSAIRNNQPQHF; CDR3nt: TGTGCCAGCAGTGACCTCGTCTCGGCGATCAGGAACAATCAGCCCCAGCATTTT; d_gene: .; abundance: .; v_gene: TRBV2; j_gene: TRBJ1-5
CDR3aa: CASSFRTSGTSTDTQYF; CDR3nt: TGTGCCAGCAGCTTCAGAACTAGCGGTACTAGCACAGATACGCAGTATTTT; d_gene: TRBD2; abundance: .; v_gene: TRBV13; j_gene: TRBJ2-3
CDR3aa: CASSFGRRLKQDEAFF; CDR3nt: TGTGCCAGCAGCTTCGGCAGAAGGTTAAAACAGGATGAAGCTTTCTTT; d_gene: .; abundance: .; v_gene: TRBV5-6; j_gene: TRBJ1-1
CDR3aa: CATQPEGTGNEKLFF; CDR3nt: TGTGCCACTCAGCCGGAAGGGACAGGGAATGAAAAACTGTTTTTT; d_gene: TRBD1; abundance: .; v_gene: TRBV28; j_gene: TRBJ1-4
CDR3aa: CASSQAGNTEAFF; CDR3nt: TGCGCCAGCAGCCAGGCAGGGAACACTGAAGCTTTCTTT; d_gene: .; abundance: .; v_gene: TRBV4-1; j_gene: TRBJ1-1
CDR3aa: CASGSLDWKETQYF; CDR3nt: TGTGCTAGTGGTTCCCTGGACTGGAAAGAGACCCAGTACTTC; d_gene: .; abundance: .; v_gene: TRBV12-5; j_gene: TRBJ2-5
CDR3aa: CASSLYQGQEQFF; CDR3nt: TGTGCCAGCAGCTTGTATCAGGGCCAGGAGCAGTTCTTC; d_gene: .; abundance: once; v_gene: TRBV5-8; j_gene: TRBJ2-1
CDR3aa: CASSSTGVEEQYF; CDR3nt: TGTGCCAGCAGCTCTACAGGGGTGGAAGAGCAGTACTTC; d_gene: TRBD1; abundance: .; v_gene: TRBV7-9; j_gene: TRBJ2-7
CDR3aa: CAISERQGVSPLHF; CDR3nt: TGTGCCATCAGTGAGAGGCAGGGGGTCTCACCCCTCCACTTT; d_gene: TRBD1; abundance: few; v_gene: TRBV10-3; j_gene: TRBJ1-6
CDR3aa: CASSYSNSRELFF; CDR3nt: TGTGCCAGCAGTTACTCGAATTCCAGGGAGCTGTTTTTT; d_gene: .; abundance: .; v_gene: TRBV6-6; j_gene: TRBJ2-2
CDR3aa: CASSLALGQGRNTEAFF; CDR3nt: TGTGCCAGCAGCTTAGCACTAGGACAGGGGAGGAACACTGAAGCTTTCTTT; d_gene: TRBD1; abundance: .; v_gene: TRBV11-2; j_gene: TRBJ1-1
CDR3aa: CASSQDRSLAGSDNEQFF; CDR3nt: TGTGCCAGCAGCCAAGACAGGTCCCTAGCGGGATCGGACAATGAGCAGTTCTTC; d_gene: TRBD2; abundance: .; v_gene: TRBV4-2; j_gene: TRBJ2-1
CDR3aa: CASWRDRAYEQYF; CDR3nt: TGTGCCAGCTGGCGAGACAGGGCCTACGAGCAGTACTTC; d_gene: TRBD1; abundance: once; v_gene: TRBV27; j_gene: TRBJ2-7
CDR3aa: CASSLGSIAGELFF; CDR3nt: TGTGCCAGCAGTTTGGGGAGTATTGCCGGGGAGCTGTTTTTT; d_gene: .; abundance: .; v_gene: TRBV27; j_gene: TRBJ2-2
CDR3aa: CASSISRDTDTQYF; CDR3nt: TGTGCCAGTAGTATATCAAGGGATACAGATACGCAGTATTTT; d_gene: .; abundance: .; v_gene: TRBV19; j_gene: TRBJ2-3
CDR3aa: CASSWGQGWADTQYF; CDR3nt: TGTGCCAGCAGCTGGGGACAGGGGTGGGCAGATACGCAGTATTTT; d_gene: TRBD1; abundance: .; v_gene: TRBV5-8; j_gene: TRBJ2-3
CDR3aa: CASSLVRTDEQYF; CDR3nt: TGTGCCAGCAGCTTGGTAAGGACCGACGAGCAGTACTTC; d_gene: .; abundance: few; v_gene: TRBV5-6; j_gene: TRBJ2-7
CDR3aa: CASSVGSYPYNEQFF; CDR3nt: TGTGCCAGCAGCGTGGGGTCCTACCCTTACAATGAGCAGTTCTTC; d_gene: .; abundance: .; v_gene: TRBV9; j_gene: TRBJ2-1
CDR3aa: CASSDRLSTDTQYF; CDR3nt: TGTGCCAGCAGCGACAGGCTTAGCACAGATACGCAGTATTTT; d_gene: .; abundance: .; v_gene: TRBV11-2; j_gene: TRBJ2-3
CDR3aa: CASSSGGTGELFF; CDR3nt: TGCGCCAGCAGCTCCGGGGGCACCGGGGAGCTGTTTTTT; d_gene: .; abundance: .; v_gene: TRBV5-1; j_gene: TRBJ2-2
CDR3aa: CASLRSLTGEPQHF; CDR3nt: TGTGCCAGCCTAAGGTCCCTTACAGGGGAGCCCCAGCATTTT; d_gene: TRBD1; abundance: .; v_gene: TRBV6-1; j_gene: TRBJ1-5
CDR3aa: CSVEGGLASDYNEQFF; CDR3nt: TGCAGCGTTGAAGGCGGACTAGCTTCTGACTACAATGAGCAGTTCTTC; d_gene: TRBD2; abundance: .; v_gene: TRBV29-1; j_gene: TRBJ2-1
CDR3aa: CASSVEGGLYNEQFF; CDR3nt: TGTGCCAGCAGCGTCGAGGGGGGGCTATACAATGAGCAGTTCTTC; d_gene: .; abundance: .; v_gene: TRBV9; j_gene: TRBJ2-1
CDR3aa: CASSFDGETGNTGELFF; CDR3nt: TGTGCCAGCAGCTTCGATGGTGAGACTGGGAACACCGGGGAGCTGTTTTTT; d_gene: .; abundance: .; v_gene: TRBV7-3; j_gene: TRBJ2-2
CDR3aa: CASSLSRQGSLTEAFF; CDR3nt: TGTGCCAGCAGCTTGTCCCGACAGGGAAGCTTGACTGAAGCTTTCTTT; d_gene: TRBD1; abundance: .; v_gene: TRBV5-6; j_gene: TRBJ1-1
CDR3aa: CASSLARGDTQYF; CDR3nt: TGTGCCAGCAGCTTAGCGCGTGGAGATACGCAGTATTTT; d_gene: .; abundance: .; v_gene: TRBV7-9; j_gene: TRBJ2-3
CDR3aa: CASSQVLHSARGTDTQYF; CDR3nt: TGCGCCAGCAGCCAAGTTTTACACAGCGCGAGGGGCACAGATACGCAGTATTTT; d_gene: .; abundance: .; v_gene: TRBV4-1; j_gene: TRBJ2-3
CDR3aa: CASSVQGQGEKLFF; CDR3nt: TGCGCCAGCAGCGTTCAGGGTCAGGGTGAAAAACTGTTTTTT; d_gene: .; abundance: once; v_gene: TRBV5-1; j_gene: TRBJ1-4
CDR3aa: CASSISGEIYEQYF; CDR3nt: TGTGCCAGCAGTATTAGCGGGGAGATCTACGAGCAGTACTTC; d_gene: TRBD2; abundance: .; v_gene: TRBV6-5; j_gene: TRBJ2-7
CDR3aa: CASSQTSTPNYGYTF; CDR3nt: TGTGCCAGCTCACAAACTAGCACCCCTAACTATGGCTACACCTTC; d_gene: .; abundance: .; v_gene: TRBV18; j_gene: TRBJ1-2
CDR3aa: CASSLDWGRISYGYTF; CDR3nt: TGCGCCAGCAGCTTGGATTGGGGGCGCATCAGCTATGGCTACACCTTC; d_gene: .; abundance: .; v_gene: TRBV5-1; j_gene: TRBJ1-2
CDR3aa: CASSTLAGGTDTQYF; CDR3nt: TGCGCCAGCAGCACACTAGCGGGGGGCACAGATACGCAGTATTTT; d_gene: TRBD2; abundance: few; v_gene: TRBV5-1; j_gene: TRBJ2-3
CDR3aa: CASDDRTHTEAFF; CDR3nt: TGTGCCAGCGACGATCGTACCCACACTGAAGCTTTCTTT; d_gene: .; abundance: .; v_gene: TRBV13; j_gene: TRBJ1-1
CDR3aa: CASSFQPGDSYEQYF; CDR3nt: TGTGCCAGCAGTTTTCAGCCAGGGGATTCCTACGAGCAGTACTTC; d_gene: .; abundance: .; v_gene: TRBV27; j_gene: TRBJ2-7
CDR3aa: CASSESPQETQYF; CDR3nt: TGTGCCAGCAGTGAATCCCCCCAAGAGACCCAGTACTTC; d_gene: .; abundance: .; v_gene: TRBV25-1; j_gene: TRBJ2-5
CDR3aa: CAWSVGRFGAYQPQHF; CDR3nt: TGTGCCTGGAGCGTTGGGAGGTTTGGGGCGTATCAGCCCCAGCATTTT; d_gene: .; abundance: .; v_gene: TRBV30; j_gene: TRBJ1-5
CDR3aa: CASSAGTENTGELFF; CDR3nt: TGTGCCAGCAGCGCCGGGACGGAGAACACCGGGGAGCTGTTTTTT; d_gene: .; abundance: .; v_gene: TRBV9; j_gene: TRBJ2-2
CDR3aa: CASSRKGGGRETQYF; CDR3nt: TGTGCCAGCAGCAGAAAAGGGGGTGGGAGAGAGACCCAGTACTTC; d_gene: .; abundance: .; v_gene: TRBV7-2; j_gene: TRBJ2-5
CDR3aa: CASSGLGGGSGNTIYF; CDR3nt: TGTGCCAGCAGCGGGCTGGGGGGAGGGTCTGGAAACACCATATATTTT; d_gene: .; abundance: .; v_gene: TRBV9; j_gene: TRBJ1-3
CDR3aa: CASSQPPGQPRTDTQYF; CDR3nt: TGTGCCAGCAGTCAGCCCCCGGGACAGCCTCGCACAGATACGCAGTATTTT; d_gene: TRBD1; abundance: .; v_gene: TRBV28; j_gene: TRBJ2-3
CDR3aa: CASSYSRQGLYEQYF; CDR3nt: TGTGCCAGCAGTTACTCCAGACAGGGACTTTACGAGCAGTACTTC; d_gene: .; abundance: .; v_gene: TRBV6-6; j_gene: TRBJ2-7
CDR3aa: CASSEPGTGEEKLFF; CDR3nt: TGCGCCAGCAGTGAGCCCGGGACAGGGGAAGAAAAACTGTTTTTT; d_gene: TRBD1; abundance: .; v_gene: TRBV10-2; j_gene: TRBJ1-4
CDR3aa: CASSQTGTIYEQYF; CDR3nt: TGCGCCAGCAGCCAAACCGGGACTATCTACGAGCAGTACTTC; d_gene: TRBD2; abundance: .; v_gene: TRBV5-1; j_gene: TRBJ2-7
CDR3aa: CASSELGFGGELFF; CDR3nt: TGTGCCAGCAGTGAATTGGGGTTTGGCGGGGAGCTGTTTTTT; d_gene: .; abundance: .; v_gene: TRBV2; j_gene: TRBJ2-2
CDR3aa: CASSSGSGAQETQYF; CDR3nt: TGTGCCAGCAGCTCCGGGTCCGGGGCCCAAGAGACCCAGTACTTC; d_gene: .; abundance: few; v_gene: TRBV7-2; j_gene: TRBJ2-5
CDR3aa: CASSLPMETQYF; CDR3nt: TGTGCCAGCAGCTTACCCATGGAGACCCAGTACTTC; d_gene: .; abundance: .; v_gene: TRBV7-2; j_gene: TRBJ2-5
CDR3aa: CASSPRTGRQETQYF; CDR3nt: TGTGCCAGCAGCCCGAGGACAGGGCGCCAAGAGACCCAGTACTTC; d_gene: TRBD1; abundance: .; v_gene: TRBV7-9; j_gene: TRBJ2-5